What follows is one T cell receptor (beta chain) and its context. Per the original methods: Using reference gene primer amplification, nucleated cell counts were estimated. Sequencing used immunoSEQ multiplex PCR; TCRdb keeps in-frame clones, though not all of them. V and J calls and clone size are copied from that table; D and trimming were computed from the DNA. Of 200,000 to 250,000 clones in the sample, about 80% were seen once. The sample comes from a study of blood T cell repertoires in COVID-19. The study recruited people aged roughly 18 to 100 years across 24 US areas. Cohort 3 recovery required two negative PCRs, clearance, or symptom resolution. The CDR3 has 14 amino acids. J gave up 4 bases and V 4 bases, and 6 bases lay outside the gene matches. The germline CDR1 and CDR2 sequences are SGHRS and YFSETQ.

The sequencing sample was made of PBMCs or T cells enriched from blood (not recorded which). The chain couples TRBV5-1 to TRBJ1-2; 8 bases match TRBD1. This clonotype was sampled from a man in his forties who had recovered from COVID-19. CDR3 sequence reads: CASSARTGSYGYTF. DNA of the CDR3: TGCGCCAGCAGCGCCAGGACAGGGAGCTATGGCTACACCTTC.